The clone carrying this T cell receptor (beta chain) is a singleton in its sample. V lost 4 bases and J 4 bases, leaving 7 bases between the germline ends. The germline V gene has CDR1 SQVTM and CDR2 ANQGSEA. CDR3 length: 11 residues. This entry belongs to a study of blood T cell repertoires in COVID-19. Overall study: Sample material is recorded as cDNA or gDNA derived from T cells, B-cell-depleted T cells, or PBMCs.

As handled by the study authors: By means of reference gene primer amplification, nucleated cell counts were estimated. TCRdb's table, derived via immunoSEQ multiplex PCR, lists solely in-frame clones and lacks some. V and J calls and clone size are those listed in that table; D and trimming were worked out from the DNA. The profile shows about 240,000 clones, 85% of them singletons. The gene calls are TRBV29-1 and TRBJ1-2; D gene ambiguous. The TCR comes from a woman aged 60-75 years with active or convalescent COVID-19. The material sequenced was peripheral blood. The CDR3 sequence: CSVGAGYGYTF. CDR3 coding DNA: TGCAGCGTTGGGGCCGGCTATGGCTACACCTTC.